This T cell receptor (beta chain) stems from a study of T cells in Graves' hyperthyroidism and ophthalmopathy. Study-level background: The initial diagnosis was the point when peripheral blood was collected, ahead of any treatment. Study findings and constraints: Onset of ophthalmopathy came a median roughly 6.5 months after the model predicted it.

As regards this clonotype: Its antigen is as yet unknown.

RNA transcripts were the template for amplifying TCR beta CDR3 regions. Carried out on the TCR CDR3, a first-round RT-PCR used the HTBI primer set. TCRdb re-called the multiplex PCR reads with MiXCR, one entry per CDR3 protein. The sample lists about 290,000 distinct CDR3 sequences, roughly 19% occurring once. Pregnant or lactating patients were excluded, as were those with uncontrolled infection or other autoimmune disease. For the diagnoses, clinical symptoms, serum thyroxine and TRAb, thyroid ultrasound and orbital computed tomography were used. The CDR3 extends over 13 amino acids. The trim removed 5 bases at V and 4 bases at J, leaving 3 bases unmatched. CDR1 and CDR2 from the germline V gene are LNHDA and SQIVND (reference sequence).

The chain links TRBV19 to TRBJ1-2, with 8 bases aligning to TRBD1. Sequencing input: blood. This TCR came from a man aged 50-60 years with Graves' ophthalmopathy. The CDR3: CASSGTGAYGYTF. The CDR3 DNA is TGTGCCAGTAGTGGGACAGGAGCCTATGGCTACACCTTC.